This T cell receptor (beta chain) comes out of a study of T cell responses to AZD1222 COVID-19 vaccine. Points from the study as a whole: Close to half of spike-specific TCRs reportedly recognize unmutated variant regions. White British donors predominated, females outnumbered males, and clonal diversity was possibly underestimated.

As to this clone: No antigen is known for it.

Data came from immunoSEQ multiplex PCR; TCRdb stores just in-frame clones and leaves some out. The sample has roughly 200,000 clones; around 94% are singletons. Here the sequenced sample was peripheral blood, taken 28 days after the second dose of the MenACWY control vaccine. This TCR came from an adult who received the MenACWY meningococcal vaccine as a control.

CDR3 region: CASSLDGTSSGNTIYF. The CDR3 region has the DNA TGTGCCAGCAGCCTTGACGGGACAAGCTCTGGAAACACCATATATTTT. The chain links TRBV5-4 to TRBJ1-3; tentatively, D is TRBD1 (6 bases). The CDR3 spans 16 residues. Germline V gene sequence: CDR1 SGHNT, CDR2 YYREEE (reference sequence). Trimming took 4 bases from V and 0 from J, leaving 14 bases between them.